Listed below are T cell receptor beta chains from one sample, sequenced in a study of cytomegalovirus exposure and HLA in healthy donors. Method: immunoSEQ multiplex PCR; TCRdb's copy keeps in-frame clones and lacks some. The data show around 200,000 clones, over 80% seen once. The sequenced material came from PBMCs. Receptor source: a woman aged 50 to 60 in good health and CMV-seropositive. Each CDR3 is given with its conserved first and last residue. D genes are given only for firm matches. Clone size, where shown, is once, few, many, or a class for clones that have expanded.

V	J	D	size	DNA	CDR3
TRBV19	TRBJ1-3	TRBD1	-	TGTGCCAGTAGTCCCGGACAGGGCGTACATGGAAACACCATATATTTT	CASSPGQGVHGNTIYF
TRBV4-1	TRBJ2-2	-	-	TGCGCCAGCAGCCAAGCGACTAATTTCAACACCGGGGAGCTGTTTTTT	CASSQATNFNTGELFF
TRBV28	TRBJ2-3	-	-	TGTGCCAGCAGTCTTTACCGGGACTTTGGGCCAGATACGCAGTATTTT	CASSLYRDFGPDTQYF
TRBV28	TRBJ2-7	-	-	TGTGCCAGCAGTTTGGGGGGACGCTCCTACGAGCAGTACTTC	CASSLGGRSYEQYF
TRBV5-1	TRBJ2-7	TRBD2	-	TGCGCCAGCAGCATCCGGGAGGAGGGATCCTACGAGCAGTACTTC	CASSIREEGSYEQYF
TRBV2	TRBJ1-5	-	few	TGTGCCAGCAGGGAACAGGGACCGGGGGGGCCCCAGCATTTT	CASREQGPGGPQHF
TRBV7-9	TRBJ2-3	-	-	TGTGCCAGCACACTTGGGGGTTCGACAGGGAGGTTGGATACGCAGTATTTT	CASTLGGSTGRLDTQYF
TRBV7-3	TRBJ1-1	-	-	TGTGCCAGCAGCTTAACCACCGGTGAGGGCACTGAAGCTTTCTTT	CASSLTTGEGTEAFF
TRBV2	TRBJ1-4	-	-	TGTGCCAGCAGACTCCTCACAGCAACTAATGAAAAACTGTTTTTT	CASRLLTATNEKLFF
TRBV9	TRBJ1-5	TRBD1	-	TGTGCCAGCAGCCTGACAGGGACGAATCAGCCCCAGCATTTT	CASSLTGTNQPQHF
TRBV7-6	TRBJ2-2	TRBD2	-	TGTGCCAGCAGCAGTAGCGGGGGCCTGAACACCGGGGAGCTGTTTTTT	CASSSSGGLNTGELFF
TRBV29-1	TRBJ1-4	-	few	TGCAGCGTCCGGGAGCTAGGGGAAAAACTGTTTTTT	CSVRELGEKLFF
TRBV5-6	TRBJ1-3	-	-	TGTGCCAGCAGCGCCCTACAGGGTTTCTCTGGAAACACCATATATTTT	CASSALQGFSGNTIYF
TRBV4-2	TRBJ1-1	-	-	TGTGCCAGCAGCCAAGAGAGAGGGTACACTGAAGCTTTCTTT	CASSQERGYTEAFF
TRBV11-3	TRBJ1-1	-	-	TGTGCCAGCAGCTTAGGCAGGGCTTCTGAAGCTTTCTTT	CASSLGRASEAFF
TRBV11-2	TRBJ2-2	TRBD1	-	TGTGCCAGCAGCACAGGGGGTCGGGACACCGGGGAGCTGTTTTTT	CASSTGGRDTGELFF
TRBV7-9	TRBJ2-7	-	-	TGTGCCAGCAGCCCTTCGGACAGTAACTCAGCTTTCTACGAGCAGTACTTC	CASSPSDSNSAFYEQYF
TRBV6-4	TRBJ1-1	-	-	TGTGCCAGCAGTTATACAGGGAACACTGAAGCTTTCTTT	CASSYTGNTEAFF
TRBV30	TRBJ2-6	-	once	TGTGCCTTGGCAGGGCACTCTGGGGCCAACGTCCTGACTTTC	CALAGHSGANVLTF
TRBV6-4	TRBJ1-1	TRBD1	few	TGTGCCAGCAGTCCCGGGACAGGGAGTTACACTGAAGCTTTCTTT	CASSPGTGSYTEAFF
TRBV7-8	TRBJ1-1	-	-	TGTGCCAGCAGCGTAGTCGACACAGGGAGGGGAGAGAACACTGAAGCTTTCTTT	CASSVVDTGRGENTEAFF
TRBV29-1	TRBJ1-2	TRBD1	-	TGCAGCGTTGGGCCGACAGGGGGACGTGGCTACACCTTC	CSVGPTGGRGYTF
TRBV10-2	TRBJ1-2	TRBD1	-	TGCGCCAGCAGCCGGGACAGGGCGAGCTATGGCTACACCTTC	CASSRDRASYGYTF
TRBV7-7	TRBJ2-7	-	few	TGTGCCAGCAGCCGTGACAGAGGCACCTACGAGCAGTACTTC	CASSRDRGTYEQYF
TRBV5-1	TRBJ2-3	-	-	TGCGCCAGCAGCCTGCCGGCCGGCCAGGCGACAGATACGCAGTATTTT	CASSLPAGQATDTQYF
TRBV6-5	TRBJ1-2	-	-	TGTGCCAGCAGTCCCGGGTTTTATGGCTACACCTTC	CASSPGFYGYTF
TRBV5-1	TRBJ1-4	-	once	TGCGCCAGCAGCTTAGGGGTTTCAACTAATGAAAAACTGTTTTTT	CASSLGVSTNEKLFF
TRBV7-3	TRBJ1-2	-	-	TGTGCCAGCAGCCCTCAGGGAAACTATGGCTACACCTTC	CASSPQGNYGYTF
TRBV4-3	TRBJ2-7	-	few	TGCGCCAGCAGCCAAATCAGGGGACCCTACGAGCAGTACTTC	CASSQIRGPYEQYF
TRBV11-2	TRBJ2-7	TRBD2	-	TGTGCCAGCGAGCGGGGGGGCTCCTACGAGCAGTACTTC	CASERGGSYEQYF
TRBV6-5	TRBJ1-5	TRBD1	-	TGTGCCAGCAGTGTTAGCAGGGGGACGTTGCAGCCCCAGCATTTT	CASSVSRGTLQPQHF
TRBV30	TRBJ1-3	-	-	TGTGCCTGGGACAGGCGATTCTCTGGAAACACCATATATTTT	CAWDRRFSGNTIYF
TRBV29-1	TRBJ2-7	-	-	TGCAGCGTCACGACCGGCGGCATTAACGAGCAGTACTTC	CSVTTGGINEQYF
TRBV4-2	TRBJ1-1	-	-	TGTGCCAGCAGCAAAGGGAACAGGGTCGACACTGAAGCTTTCTTT	CASSKGNRVDTEAFF
TRBV28	TRBJ1-6	-	-	TGTGCCAGCAGTCTACCGGGAGGGGGTTATTCACCCCTCCACTTT	CASSLPGGGYSPLHF
TRBV7-9	TRBJ2-1	TRBD1	-	TGTGCCAGCAGGGGCGTTCAGGGGGCGGGCAATGAGCAGTTCTTC	CASRGVQGAGNEQFF
TRBV28	TRBJ2-5	TRBD2	-	TGTGCCAGCAGTTTCCCAGGACTAGCGGGGGAGACCCAGTACTTC	CASSFPGLAGETQYF
TRBV7-2	TRBJ1-4	TRBD1	-	TGTGCCAGCAGCTTAGCGGGACAGGGGGCACGAGGAGGCCTCCAAAAACTGTTTTTT	CASSLAGQGARGGLQKLFF
TRBV4-1	TRBJ2-5	TRBD2	once	TGCGCCAGCAGCCAAGTTTGGGGAGCGGGGGGGCGACAAGAGACCCAGTACTTC	CASSQVWGAGGRQETQYF
TRBV9	TRBJ1-1	TRBD1	-	TGTGCCAGCAGCGCCAACAACAGGGGTAGAACTTTCTTT	CASSANNRGRTFF
TRBV5-1	TRBJ2-5	TRBD1	-	TGCGCCAGCAGCCTTACAGGGGGCCAAGAGACCCAGTACTTC	CASSLTGGQETQYF
TRBV5-1	TRBJ2-7	-	-	TGCGCCAGCAGGCCCCAGGTGAGCTCCTACGAGCAGTACTTC	CASRPQVSSYEQYF
TRBV6-5	TRBJ2-7	-	-	TGTGCCAGCTTTAAGGGGCCCCTATACGAGCAGTACTTC	CASFKGPLYEQYF
TRBV5-6	TRBJ1-5	-	-	TGTGCCAGCAGCTCTTTTGCAGGGGTACATCAGCCCCAGCATTTT	CASSSFAGVHQPQHF
TRBV7-3	TRBJ1-2	-	-	TGTGCCAGCAGCTTACGTCCCCTCTATGGCTACACCTTC	CASSLRPLYGYTF
TRBV30	TRBJ1-2	-	-	TGTGCCTGGAGGCGGGTAGCTAACTATGGCTACACCTTC	CAWRRVANYGYTF
TRBV29-1	TRBJ1-3	-	once	TGCAGCGTTACCTCCGGGACTACCATATATTTT	CSVTSGTTIYF
TRBV5-4	TRBJ2-7	TRBD1	-	TGTGCCAGCAGCCCAGGGACAGGTCTGACCTACGAGCAGTACTTC	CASSPGTGLTYEQYF
TRBV5-1	TRBJ2-5	TRBD1	-	TGCGCCAGCAGCCGGCTCTTAGGACAGGAAGAGACCCAGTACTTC	CASSRLLGQEETQYF
TRBV7-2	TRBJ2-1	TRBD2	-	TGTGCCAGCAGCCCGACTAGCGGGGGGGTGAATGAGCAGTTCTTC	CASSPTSGGVNEQFF
TRBV30	TRBJ1-3	-	-	TGTGCCTGGAGTGGAATGGGAGGATTCTCTGGAAACACCATATATTTT	CAWSGMGGFSGNTIYF
TRBV5-6	TRBJ2-2	TRBD2	-	TGTGCCAGCAGCTTGGGGCTAGCGGGGGACACCGGGGAGCTGTTTTTT	CASSLGLAGDTGELFF
TRBV27	TRBJ2-5	TRBD2	-	TGTGCCAGCATGAGCGGGGGTCGGGAGACCCAGTACTTC	CASMSGGRETQYF
TRBV11-2	TRBJ2-7	-	-	TGTGCCAGCAGCTTACAGAGGAGCGATCTTATCTCCTACGAGCAGTACTTC	CASSLQRSDLISYEQYF
TRBV7-8	TRBJ1-4	-	-	TGTGCCAGCAGCTTAGAGGAGAGACAGACGGACGAAAAACTGTTTTTT	CASSLEERQTDEKLFF